The 4 T cell receptor beta chains presented below share a single source sample, sequenced in a study of blood T cell repertoires in COVID-19 (dated by TCRdb to 2020 to 2021). Library preparation employed the immunoSEQ multiplex PCR assay. Entries here come from immuneACCESS through TCRdb and include only in-frame sequences with V and J called. Some clones fail to appear in such tables; in the studies checked, an unresolved V gene covers under half of the shortfall, and the cause of the remainder is unknown. The sample data list 140,000 to 150,000 clones, and about 89% of these were observed just once. The ten largest clones take up 2.5% to 3% of the sample. The specimen was peripheral blood. Receptors originate from a man aged 60 to 75 with active or convalescent COVID-19.

A word on this clone: This same CDR3 is encoded by further DNA sequences in the sample. CDR3 region: CASSQTSGYYEQYF. The CDR3 bases are TGTGCCAGCTCACAGACTAGCGGGTATTACGAGCAGTACTTC. The chain has TRBV18 and TRBJ2-7, with 10 bases fitting TRBD2. Germline V gives CDR1 KGHSH, CDR2 LQKENI. V gave up 4 bases and J gave up 4 bases; unmatched junction bases: 4. The CDR3 consists of 14 residues.

V and J are TRBV14 and TRBJ2-7; tentatively, D is TRBD2 (5 bases). CDR3 size: 13 residues. The ends were cut back, 4 bases at V and 2 bases at J, with 9 bases in the middle. Germline loops: CDR1 SGHDN, CDR2 FVKESK. The CDR3 DNA reads as TGTGCCAGCAGCCGAGGGCCAGCCTACGAGCAGTACTTC. Translating it yields CASSRGPAYEQYF.

This clone has more than one count but fewer than ten. The V and J genes are TRBV30 and TRBJ1-6, with D perhaps matching TRBD1 (6 bases). Germline lookup yields CDR1 GTSNPN and CDR2 SVGIG (reference sequence). Trimming removed 1 base from V and 9 bases from J, with 13 bases in between. The CDR3 spans 14 residues. The CDR3 loop is CAWSEGHSASPLHF. The CDR3 DNA is TGTGCCTGGAGTGAGGGACACTCCGCTTCACCCCTCCACTTT.

The V gene is TRBV7-2, the J gene TRBJ1-2; the D is unclear. This CDR3 spans 15 amino acids. Per germline, CDR1 SGHTA and CDR2 FQGNSA. The germline V and J ends were trimmed by 1 base and 3 bases, with 12 bases remaining between them. The CDR3 spells CASSLVSGPHYGYTF. CDR3 sequence (DNA): TGTGCCAGCAGCTTAGTGTCAGGCCCTCACTATGGCTACACCTTC.